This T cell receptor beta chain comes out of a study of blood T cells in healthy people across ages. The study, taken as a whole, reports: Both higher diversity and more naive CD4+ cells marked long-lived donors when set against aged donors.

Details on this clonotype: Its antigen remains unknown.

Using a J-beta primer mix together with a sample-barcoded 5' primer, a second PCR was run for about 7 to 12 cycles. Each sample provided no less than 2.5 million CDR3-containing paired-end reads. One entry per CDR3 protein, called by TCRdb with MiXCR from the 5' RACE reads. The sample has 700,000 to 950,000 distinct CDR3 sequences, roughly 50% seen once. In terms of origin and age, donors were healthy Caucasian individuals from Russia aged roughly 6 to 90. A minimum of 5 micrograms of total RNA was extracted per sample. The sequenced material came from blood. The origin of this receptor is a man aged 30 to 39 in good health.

CDR3 amino acids: CASSGYRYSNEQYF. In DNA, the CDR3 is TGTGCCAGCAGTGGCTACAGGTACTCCAATGAGCAGTACTTC. This chain joins TRBV6-6 and TRBJ2-5; D may be TRBD1 (5 bases). CDR1 is MNHNY, CDR2 SVGAGI, per germline (reference sequence). V lost 5 bases and J 11 bases, leaving 21 bases between the germline ends. The CDR3 is made up of 14 amino acids.